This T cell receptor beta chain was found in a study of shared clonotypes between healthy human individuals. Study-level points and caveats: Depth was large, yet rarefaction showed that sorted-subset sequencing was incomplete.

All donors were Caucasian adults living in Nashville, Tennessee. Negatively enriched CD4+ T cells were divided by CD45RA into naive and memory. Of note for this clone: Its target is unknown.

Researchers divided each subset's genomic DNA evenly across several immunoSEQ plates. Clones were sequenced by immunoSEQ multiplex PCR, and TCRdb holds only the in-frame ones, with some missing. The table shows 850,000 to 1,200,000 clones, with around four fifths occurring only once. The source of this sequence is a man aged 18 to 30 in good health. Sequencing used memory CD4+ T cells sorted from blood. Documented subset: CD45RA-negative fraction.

The CDR3 loop is CASSFGQGVYEQYF. CDR3 bases: TGTGCCAGCAGCTTTGGACAGGGGGTGTACGAGCAGTACTTC. The genes are TRBV7-8 and TRBJ2-7; 10 nucleotides line up with TRBD1. Trimming removed 3 bases from V and 4 bases from J; junction bases left unmatched: 3. Germline V gives CDR1 SGHVS, CDR2 FQNEAQ. This CDR3 contains 14 residues.